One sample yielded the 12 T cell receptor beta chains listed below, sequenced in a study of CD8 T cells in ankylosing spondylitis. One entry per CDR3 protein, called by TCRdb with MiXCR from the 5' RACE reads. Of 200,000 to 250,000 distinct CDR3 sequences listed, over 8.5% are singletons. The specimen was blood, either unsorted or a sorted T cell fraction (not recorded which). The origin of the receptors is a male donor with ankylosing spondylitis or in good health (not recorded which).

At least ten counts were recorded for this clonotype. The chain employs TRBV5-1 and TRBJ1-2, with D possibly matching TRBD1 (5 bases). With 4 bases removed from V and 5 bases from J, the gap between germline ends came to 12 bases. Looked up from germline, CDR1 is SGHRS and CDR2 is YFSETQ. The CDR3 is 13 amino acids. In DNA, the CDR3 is TGCGCCAGCAGCGTAGGGGTGGATTATGGCTACACCTTC. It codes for CASSVGVDYGYTF.

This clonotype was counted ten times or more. CDR3 nucleotides: TGTGCCAGCAGTTACACAGGGACTAGCCAAGAGACCCAGTACTTC. As protein: CASSYTGTSQETQYF. V and J are TRBV6-5 and TRBJ2-5, with 8 bases aligning to TRBD2. Germline V lookup: CDR1 MNHEY, CDR2 SVGAGI. The CDR3 length is 15 residues. The V and J ends lost 2 bases and 1 base, in that order; junction bases with no gene match: 3.

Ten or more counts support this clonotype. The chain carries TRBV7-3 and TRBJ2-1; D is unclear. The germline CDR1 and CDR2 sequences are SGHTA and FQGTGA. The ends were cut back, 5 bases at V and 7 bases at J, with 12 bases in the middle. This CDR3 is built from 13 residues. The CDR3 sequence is CASSPGLTNEQFF. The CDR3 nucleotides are TGTGCCAGCAGCCCCGGCCTGACTAATGAGCAGTTCTTC.

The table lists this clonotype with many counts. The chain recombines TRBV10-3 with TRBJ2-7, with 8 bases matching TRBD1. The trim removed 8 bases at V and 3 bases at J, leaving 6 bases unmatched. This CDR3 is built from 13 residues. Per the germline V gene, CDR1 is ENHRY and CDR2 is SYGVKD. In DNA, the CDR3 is TGTGCCATCCAGGGCGACAGGGGCTACGAGCAGTACTTC. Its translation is CAIQGDRGYEQYF.

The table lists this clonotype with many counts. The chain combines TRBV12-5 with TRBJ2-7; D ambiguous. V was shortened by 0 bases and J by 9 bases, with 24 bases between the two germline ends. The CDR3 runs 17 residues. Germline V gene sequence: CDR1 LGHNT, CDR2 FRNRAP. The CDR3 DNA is TGTGCTAGTGGTTTGGTCTCTACTAAGGTAGGGAATTCCGGGCAGTACTTC. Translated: CASGLVSTKVGNSGQYF.

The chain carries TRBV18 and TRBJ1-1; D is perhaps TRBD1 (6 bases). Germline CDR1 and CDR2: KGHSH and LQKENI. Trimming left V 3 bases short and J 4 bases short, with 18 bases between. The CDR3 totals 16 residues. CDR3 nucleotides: TGTGCCAGCTCACCCCTACGGACAGCCAGGCTCACTGAAGCTTTCTTT. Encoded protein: CASSPLRTARLTEAFF.

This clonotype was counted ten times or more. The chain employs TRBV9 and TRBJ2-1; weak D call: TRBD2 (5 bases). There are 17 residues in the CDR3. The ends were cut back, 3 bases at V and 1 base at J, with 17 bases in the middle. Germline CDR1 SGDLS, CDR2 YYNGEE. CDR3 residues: CASSERRTSDSYNEQFF. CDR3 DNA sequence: TGTGCCAGCAGCGAGAGGAGGACCTCCGATTCCTACAATGAGCAGTTCTTC.

CDR3 DNA sequence: TGTGCCAGCAGTCAAACTAAGGAGACCCAGTACTTC. Residues: CASSQTKETQYF. The chain uses TRBV12-3 or TRBV12-4 and TRBJ2-5; D not certain. CDR3 size: 12 residues. Trimming took 5 bases from V and 5 from J, leaving 9 bases between them.

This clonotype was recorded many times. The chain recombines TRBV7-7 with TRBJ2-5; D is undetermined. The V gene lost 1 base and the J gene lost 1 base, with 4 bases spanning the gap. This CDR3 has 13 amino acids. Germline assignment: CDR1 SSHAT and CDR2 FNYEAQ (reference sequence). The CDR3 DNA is TGTGCCAGCAGCTTAGTTCGCCAAGAGACCCAGTACTTC. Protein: CASSLVRQETQYF.

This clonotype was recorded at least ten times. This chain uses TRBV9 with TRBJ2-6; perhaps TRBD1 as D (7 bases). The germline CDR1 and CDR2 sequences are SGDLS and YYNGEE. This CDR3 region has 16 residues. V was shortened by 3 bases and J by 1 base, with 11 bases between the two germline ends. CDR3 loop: CASSATGTSGANVLTF. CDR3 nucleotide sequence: TGTGCCAGCAGCGCGACAGGGACTTCTGGGGCCAACGTCCTGACTTTC.

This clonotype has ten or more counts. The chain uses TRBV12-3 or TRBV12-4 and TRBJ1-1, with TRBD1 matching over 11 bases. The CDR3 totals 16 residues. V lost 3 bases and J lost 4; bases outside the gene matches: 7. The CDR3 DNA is TGTGCCAGCAGTTTCCGGGACAGGGGGAAGGCCACTGAAGCTTTCTTT. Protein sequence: CASSFRDRGKATEAFF.

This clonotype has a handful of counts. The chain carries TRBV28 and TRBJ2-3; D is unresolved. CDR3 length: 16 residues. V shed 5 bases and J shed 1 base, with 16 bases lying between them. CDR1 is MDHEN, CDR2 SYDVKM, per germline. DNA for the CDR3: TGTGCCAGCAGTCTTACGTCGGTACGGGGCACAGATACGCAGTATTTT. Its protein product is CASSLTSVRGTDTQYF.